This passage covers 17 T cell receptor beta chains from one sample sequenced in a study of shared clonotypes between healthy human individuals. Repertoires were generated with immunoSEQ multiplex PCR, while TCRdb's copy carries only in-frame clones and drops some. Of about 2 million clones in the sample, about 95% were seen once. The material sequenced was naive CD4+ T cells sorted from blood. Stated subset: CD45RA+ positively selected. The receptors come from a young man in good health.

Only one count was recorded for this clone. Other DNA variants within this sample encode the same CDR3. V usage is TRBV28 and J usage is TRBJ2-5, with D maybe TRBD2 (5 bases). V gave up 4 bases and J gave up 5 bases, with 8 bases separating them. The CDR3 is 12 residues long. Germline CDR1 is MDHEN and CDR2 is SYDVKM. This CDR3 reads CASSSGIETQYF. CDR3 DNA: TGTGCCAGCAGTTCCGGGATTGAGACCCAGTACTTC.

Details on this clone: Additional DNA sequences in this sample encode the identical CDR3. The chain combines TRBV6-1 with TRBJ1-2; D is undetermined. This CDR3 comprises 14 residues. V was shortened by 2 bases and J by 5 bases, with 12 bases between the two germline ends. CDR1 and CDR2 (germline): MNHNS, SASEGT. CDR3 coding DNA: TGTGCCAGCAGTGAAAGGACGGAGATTTATGGCTACACCTTC. Its translation is CASSERTEIYGYTF.

The gene calls are TRBV9 and TRBJ2-5; D remains ambiguous. The CDR3 runs to 12 residues. The ends were cut back, 7 bases at V and 4 bases at J, with 11 bases in the middle. CDR1 is SGDLS and CDR2 is YYNGEE in the germline V gene. The CDR3 nucleotides are TGTGCCAGCTCCGGCATCAGAGAGACCCAGTACTTC. As protein: CASSGIRETQYF.

The rearrangement joins TRBV6-5 to TRBJ1-6, with 8 nucleotides matching TRBD1. The CDR3 covers 15 residues. Germline CDR1 and CDR2: MNHEY and SVGAGI. V shed 0 bases, J shed 8 bases, and the junction held 3 bases outside the gene matches. CDR3 DNA sequence: TGTGCCAGCAGTTACTCGTGGACAGGGCATTCACCCCTCCACTTT. Translation: CASSYSWTGHSPLHF.

This rearrangement joins TRBV6-5 to TRBJ2-7; 9 bases line up with TRBD1. With 4 bases clipped from V and 2 bases from J, the junction kept 9 bases outside the gene matches. The germline V gene has CDR1 MNHEY and CDR2 SVGAGI. This CDR3 has 16 residues. This CDR3 is CASSSKGDRVPYEQYF. Here the CDR3 DNA reads TGTGCCAGCAGTTCTAAGGGGGACAGGGTACCCTACGAGCAGTACTTC.

The CDR3 is CASALETALSTF. DNA of the CDR3: TGTGCCAGCGCCCTAGAGACAGCCTTATCCACCTTC. V and J are TRBV2 and TRBJ1-2; possible D gene TRBD1, 5 bases. The germline V gene encodes CDR1 SNHLY and CDR2 FYNNEI. V lost 8 bases, J lost 13 bases, and 20 bases lay in between. The CDR3 is 12 residues long.

The CDR3 protein is CASSLGTSMNTEAFF. The CDR3 nucleotides read TGTGCCAGCAGCTTAGGAACATCGATGAACACTGAAGCTTTCTTT. This rearrangement joins TRBV7-9 to TRBJ1-1; no clear D. CDR1 is SEHNR and CDR2 is FQNEAQ in the germline V gene (reference sequence). This CDR3 is built from 15 residues. V lost 1 base to trimming and J lost 0 bases, with 9 bases between them.

This clone was picked up one time. The V gene is TRBV12-5, the J gene TRBJ1-5, with D maybe TRBD1 (6 bases). The germline V and J ends were trimmed by 4 bases and 2 bases, with 9 bases remaining between them. The germline gives CDR1 LGHNT, CDR2 FRNRAP. The CDR3 spans 14 residues. Here the CDR3 DNA reads TGTGCTAGTGGTTCGGACAGAGGCAATCAGCCCCAGCATTTT. Amino acid sequence: CASGSDRGNQPQHF. The full variable domain, completed using reference TRBV12-5 and TRBJ1-5, is DARVTQTPRHKVTEMGQEVTMRCQPILGHNTVFWYRQTMMQGLELLAYFRNRAPLDDSGMPKDRFSAEMPDATLATLKIQPSEPRDSAVYFCASGSDRGNQPQHFGDGTRLSIL.

On this clone: One end of the junction does not line up with germline, which may come from a read error. The DNA of the CDR3 is TGTGCCGGGAGGAAGACCGGGGGGCCGAGCACAGATACGCAGTATTTT. Translating gives CAGRKTGGPSTDTQYF. V gene TRBV30 combines with J gene TRBJ2-3; tentative D call: TRBD2 (7 bases). This CDR3 region has 16 residues. Germline V gene sequence: CDR1 GTSNPN, CDR2 SVGIG (reference sequence).

Regarding this clone: This same CDR3 is encoded by further DNA sequences in the sample. The V and J genes are TRBV5-1 and TRBJ1-1; D remains unclear. Trimming removed 4 bases at V and 0 bases at J, with 7 bases between. Germline-derived CDR1 and CDR2 are SGHRS and YFSETQ. The CDR3 sequence is 13 residues long. The DNA of the CDR3 is TGCGCCAGCAGCAGATTAATGAACACTGAAGCTTTCTTT. It translates to CASSRLMNTEAFF.

The chain recombines TRBV2 with TRBJ2-5; 11 bases are a match to TRBD1. CDR1 and CDR2 (germline): SNHLY, FYNNEI. The J segment lost 4 bases and the V segment lost 5 bases, leaving 6 bases of the junction unmatched. CDR3 size: 15 residues. This chain's CDR3 is CASSRGQGGRETQYF. The CDR3, as DNA: TGTGCCAGCAGTAGGGGACAGGGGGGTCGAGAGACCCAGTACTTC. Full variable domain (remainder filled in from reference TRBV2 and TRBJ2-5): EPEVTQTPSHQVTQMGQEVILRCVPISNHLYFYWYRQILGQKVEFLVSFYNNEISEKSEIFDDQFSVERPDGSNFTLKIRSTKLEDSAMYFCASSRGQGGRETQYFGPGTRLLVL.

CDR3 in DNA: TGTGCCAGTAGTACGGGCCCGGGCAGAGAAGAGACCCAGTACTTC. It codes for CASSTGPGREETQYF. The chain is built from TRBV19 and TRBJ2-5; no definite D call. This CDR3 spans 15 amino acids. Germline-derived CDR1 and CDR2 are LNHDA and SQIVND (reference sequence). Deletions cut 4 bases from V and 3 bases from J, with 15 bases between.

This chain links TRBV11-2 with TRBJ2-7; D might be TRBD1 (5 bases). The CDR3 has 17 residues. V was clipped by 5 bases and J by 1 base, with 21 bases between them. In germline, CDR1 is SGHAT, CDR2 FQNNGV. The CDR3 protein is CASSPTRQTVASYEQYF. In nucleotides, the CDR3 is TGTGCCAGCAGCCCTACTCGTCAGACAGTAGCATCCTACGAGCAGTACTTC.

The rearrangement links TRBV15 to TRBJ2-5; unclear D gene. V lost 1 base, J lost 3 bases, and 12 bases lay in between. CDR1 is LNHNV and CDR2 is YYDKDF in the germline V gene (reference sequence). CDR3 length: 15 amino acids. As DNA, the CDR3 is TGTGCCACCAGCAGAGGGGAAACAGTGGAAGAGACCCAGTACTTC. Its translation is CATSRGETVEETQYF.

This clone was counted only a few times. V usage is TRBV5-4 and J usage is TRBJ2-2; 12 nucleotides match TRBD2. Trimming at V came to 3 bases and at J to 6 bases, leaving 3 bases not matched to a gene. This CDR3 is 15 amino acids long. Germline values: CDR1 SGHNT, CDR2 YYREEE (reference sequence). CDR3 nucleotide sequence: TGTGCCAGCAGCTCCCCTAGCGGGAGGGCCGGGGAGCTGTTTTTT. This encodes CASSSPSGRAGELFF.

The chain couples TRBV5-1 to TRBJ2-2, with 9 nucleotides matching TRBD2. The CDR3 contains 17 residues. Germline CDR1 and CDR2: SGHRS and YFSETQ. V was clipped by 2 bases and J by 4 bases; unmatched bases: 9. CDR3 residues: CASSFGSGSIGTGELFF. The CDR3 nucleotides read TGCGCCAGCAGCTTTGGTAGCGGGAGTATAGGCACCGGGGAGCTGTTTTTT. Full variable domain (remainder filled in from reference TRBV5-1 and TRBJ2-2): KAGVTQTPRYLIKTRGQQVTLSCSPISGHRSVSWYQQTPGQGLQFLFEYFSETQRNKGNFPGRFSGRQFSNSRSEMNVSTLELGDSALYLCASSFGSGSIGTGELFFGEGSRLTVL.

The J gene is TRBJ2-3, the V gene TRBV5-1; 10 bases match TRBD2. Germline CDR1 reads SGHRS; CDR2 reads YFSETQ. V trimming: 4 bases; J trimming: 2 bases; junction bases outside the gene matches: 10. The CDR3 consists of 17 residues. CDR3 bases: TGCGCCAGCAGCCTCTCCCTACTAGCGGGACCCACAGATACGCAGTATTTT. Its protein product is CASSLSLLAGPTDTQYF.